These T cell receptor beta chains were read from a single sample in a study of cytomegalovirus exposure and HLA in healthy donors. Profiling relied on immunoSEQ multiplex PCR, and the TCRdb table lists in-frame clones only, not all of them. In the table there are tens of thousands of clones, roughly 67% of which are singletons. What was sequenced was PBMCs. These TCRs come from a man aged 50 or older in good health and CMV-seronegative. CDR3s include the opening cysteine and the closing phenylalanine or tryptophan. Fields, in order: V gene, CDR3 length, J gene, clone size, D gene, CDR3 DNA, CDR3 protein. D genes are given only for firm matches. Expanded clones get a size class; other rows say once, few or many, or leave the size out.

>TRBV7-9|11|TRBJ1-1|NA|NA
TGTGCCAGCAATGACAGGCCACAAGCTTTCTTT
CASNDRPQAFF
>TRBV10-2|15|TRBJ2-3|NA|NA
TGCGCCAGCAGTGAGTCCGCGGGGCGCACAGATACGCAGTATTTT
CASSESAGRTDTQYF
>TRBV7-9|16|TRBJ2-2|NA|TRBD2
TGTGCCAGCAGCTCACCTGGGGGGGGAGGCACCGGGGAGCTGTTTTTT
CASSSPGGGGTGELFF
>TRBV5-1|19|TRBJ2-6|NA|TRBD2
TGCGCCAGCAGCCCAGAGGGGGGACTAGCGGGGGTCGGGGCCAACGTCCTGACTTTC
CASSPEGGLAGVGANVLTF
>TRBV27|13|TRBJ2-7|few|NA
TGTGCCAGCGGAGGGGGGGCCACCTACGAGCAGTACTTC
CASGGGATYEQYF
>TRBV5-1|16|TRBJ2-6|few|NA
TGCGCCAGCAGCGTCACAGGCAGCTCTGGGGCCAACGTCCTGACTTTC
CASSVTGSSGANVLTF
>TRBV9|16|TRBJ2-4|NA|NA
TGTGCCAGCAGCTACTCAAGCCCAGGTGGTGCAAACATTCAGTACTTC
CASSYSSPGGANIQYF
>TRBV5-1|18|TRBJ2-2|once|TRBD2
TGCGCCAGCAGCCCACGGACTAGCGGGGGGGCCTCTGCCGGGGAGCTGTTTTTT
CASSPRTSGGASAGELFF
>TRBV10-1|14|TRBJ2-7|NA|NA
TGCGCCAGCAGCCGCACCGGGCTAGGGAGGGAGCAGTACTTC
CASSRTGLGREQYF
>TRBV5-4|13|TRBJ1-5|NA|NA
TGTGCCAGCAGCGGAGGGTTGTTAGAGCCCCAGCATTTT
CASSGGLLEPQHF
>TRBV29-1|11|TRBJ2-7|NA|NA
TGCAGCGTTGCCAGTTCCTACGAGCAGTACTTC
CSVASSYEQYF
>TRBV5-6|16|TRBJ2-3|few|TRBD2
TGTGCCAGCAGCTTGGACCGGGACTACCGCACAGATACGCAGTATTTT
CASSLDRDYRTDTQYF
>TRBV5-6|15|TRBJ2-3|NA|NA
TGTGCCAGCAGCTCCTGGGGGGTAGTGTCAGATACGCAGTATTTT
CASSSWGVVSDTQYF
>TRBV5-1|14|TRBJ1-2|few|TRBD1
TGCGCCAGCAGCCAGACAGGGCTTAACTATGGCTACACCTTC
CASSQTGLNYGYTF
>TRBV13|18|TRBJ1-2|NA|TRBD1
TGTGCCAGCAGCTTAGAGGGGACAGTATGGGGAATTGAAGCGCGCTACACCTTC
CASSLEGTVWGIEARYTF
>TRBV29-1|13|TRBJ2-5|NA|NA
TGCAGCGTTGCCGCAGGGGTATGGGAGACCCAGTACTTC
CSVAAGVWETQYF
>TRBV5-1|13|TRBJ2-7|NA|TRBD1
TGCGCCAGCAGCACGGGACAGTCGGACGAGCAGTACTTC
CASSTGQSDEQYF
>TRBV13|16|TRBJ2-5|NA|TRBD1
TGTGCCAGCAGCCCCCCCCCTCGGGACAGGGAAGAGACCCAGTACTTC
CASSPPPRDREETQYF
>TRBV7-7|15|TRBJ2-5|few|TRBD2
TGTGCTAGCAGCTTAGTCGGGGGGACGGCAGAGACCCAGTACTTC
CASSLVGGTAETQYF
>TRBV11-3|14|TRBJ2-5|NA|NA
TGTGCCAGCAGCCGGAGTGGATCCCAAGAGACCCAGTACTTC
CASSRSGSQETQYF
>TRBV29-1|15|TRBJ1-2|few|NA
TGCAGCGTTGATCGGTCGGTGACCCCGGGCTATGGCTACACCTTC
CSVDRSVTPGYGYTF
>TRBV6-5|14|TRBJ2-3|once|NA
TGTGCCAGCAGTAAGACAGTTAGCACAGATACGCAGTATTTT
CASSKTVSTDTQYF
>TRBV2|14|TRBJ2-1|NA|TRBD1
TGTGCCAGCAACCGGGACAGGAGGTGGAATGAGCAGTTCTTC
CASNRDRRWNEQFF
>TRBV2|13|TRBJ1-2|NA|NA
TGTGCCAGCAGTGGGGTTGGAGTGTATGGCTACACCTTC
CASSGVGVYGYTF
>TRBV11-3|14|TRBJ2-1|NA|TRBD2
TGTGCCAGCAGCTTAACTAGCGGGTACAATGAGCAGTTCTTC
CASSLTSGYNEQFF
>TRBV7-9|15|TRBJ1-2|NA|NA
TGTGCCAGCAGCAACCAGGGGAAAGGAAACTATGGCTACACCTTC
CASSNQGKGNYGYTF
>TRBV7-9|14|TRBJ2-5|NA|NA
TGTGCCAGCAGCTCCCCGCGGGCTGGAGAGACCCAGTACTTC
CASSSPRAGETQYF
>TRBV5-6|18|TRBJ2-5|NA|TRBD2
TGTGCCAGCAGCTTGCGAAGTGGGAGCGGGGGGTTCCAAGAGACCCAGTACTTC
CASSLRSGSGGFQETQYF
>TRBV9|13|TRBJ1-2|NA|NA
TGTGCCAGCAGCGCGGGGACACCTTATGGCTACACCTTC
CASSAGTPYGYTF
>TRBV5-1|14|TRBJ2-1|few|NA
TGCGCCAGCGCAATTGGCGGGAACTACAATGAGCAGTTCTTC
CASAIGGNYNEQFF
>TRBV9|15|TRBJ2-6|NA|NA
TGTGCCAGCAGCGCTAGGGGTGCTGGGGCCAACGTCCTGACTTTC
CASSARGAGANVLTF
>TRBV6-1|14|TRBJ1-2|NA|TRBD1
TGTGCCAGCAGTAGCCGGGACAGGGCCTATGGCTACACCTTC
CASSSRDRAYGYTF
>TRBV7-9|15|TRBJ1-1|once|NA
TGTGCCAGCAGCTCGCCCGGGGGGGCGAACACTGAAGCTTTCTTT
CASSSPGGANTEAFF
>TRBV9|13|TRBJ1-2|NA|TRBD1
TGTGCCAGCAGCCATACAGGGGCCTATGGCTACACCTTC
CASSHTGAYGYTF
>TRBV5-1|19|TRBJ1-3|few|TRBD1
TGCGCCAGCAGCCGAAAGACCACGACAGGGATACTCTCTGGAAACACCATATATTTT
CASSRKTTTGILSGNTIYF
>TRBV12-5|14|TRBJ2-3|NA|NA
TGTGCTAGTGGTTTGGTAGGAGTGAAAGATACGCAGTATTTT
CASGLVGVKDTQYF
>TRBV29-1|11|TRBJ1-2|few|NA
TGCAGCGTTGGGGAGTACTATGGCTACACCTTC
CSVGEYYGYTF
>TRBV5-1|15|TRBJ2-2|NA|TRBD1
TGCGCCAGCGAATCCGGGACAGGGGTGGCCGGGGAGCTGTTTTTT
CASESGTGVAGELFF
>TRBV7-9|15|TRBJ1-3|NA|NA
TGTGCCAGCAGCTTAGTATCCGGGGCTGGAAACACCATATATTTT
CASSLVSGAGNTIYF
>TRBV5-4|15|TRBJ1-4|NA|NA
TGTGCCAGCAGCTTGGGGAGGGCGGGAGATGAAAAACTGTTTTTT
CASSLGRAGDEKLFF
>TRBV15|15|TRBJ2-1|NA|NA
TGTGCCACCAGCAGAGGAGGGAGCTCCTACAATGAGCAGTTCTTC
CATSRGGSSYNEQFF
>TRBV19|11|TRBJ2-5|NA|NA
TGTGCCACCCGGGGCCAAGAGACCCAGTACTTC
CATRGQETQYF
>TRBV9|13|TRBJ2-1|NA|NA
TGTGCCAGCAGCGTAGAAGGAGCAGCTGAGCAGTTCTTC
CASSVEGAAEQFF
>TRBV30|14|TRBJ1-5|NA|TRBD1
TGTGCCTGGAGTGCAGGGGGTGGCAATCAGCCCCAGCATTTT
CAWSAGGGNQPQHF
>TRBV5-1|15|TRBJ2-3|NA|NA
TGCGCCAGCAGCTTAGGAGCGACCCCAAGGGATACGCAGTATTTT
CASSLGATPRDTQYF
>TRBV11-2|16|TRBJ2-5|NA|TRBD2
TGTGCCAGCAGCCTGGGGGCGGGGGGGCACCAAGAGACCCAGTACTTC
CASSLGAGGHQETQYF
>TRBV27|15|TRBJ2-1|NA|NA
TGTGCCAGCAGTTTATCGAGACTAGGAGGCAATGAGCAGTTCTTC
CASSLSRLGGNEQFF
>TRBV11-2|16|TRBJ1-1|NA|NA
TGTGCCAGCAGCTTTTGGGTCAGGGGCCTGAGCACTGAAGCTTTCTTT
CASSFWVRGLSTEAFF
>TRBV30|13|TRBJ1-2|NA|NA
TGTGCCTGGAGTGTAGGTTGGGAGAATGGCTACACCTTC
CAWSVGWENGYTF
>TRBV11-2|14|TRBJ2-5|medium-sized|NA
TGTGCCAGCAGCTTCCAGATGTACCAAGAGACCCAGTACTTC
CASSFQMYQETQYF
>TRBV27|13|TRBJ1-5|once|NA
TGTGCCAGCAGTAAGGTGGCCGTAGGGGCCCAGCATTTT
CASSKVAVGAQHF
>TRBV5-1|13|TRBJ2-3|NA|NA
TGCGCCAGCAGCTTGGTGACTACCGATGCGCAGTATTTT
CASSLVTTDAQYF
>TRBV27|13|TRBJ1-2|few|TRBD1
TGTGCCAGCAGGACAGGGGGCACTGATGGCTACACCTTC
CASRTGGTDGYTF